This TCR beta chain was documented in a study of blood T cell repertoires in COVID-19. Overall study context: The cDNA or gDNA used as material had been derived from T cells, B-cell-depleted T cells, or PBMCs.

V lost 0 bases, J lost 8 bases, and 8 bases lay in between. The CDR3 length is 12 residues. Germline values: CDR1 SGDLS, CDR2 YYNGEE. The assay was immunoSEQ multiplex PCR, and TCRdb's table has in-frame clones only and misses some. The sample has 250,000 to 300,000 clones, 89% seen once. V usage is TRBV9 and J usage is TRBJ1-2; D not certain. The specimen sequenced was peripheral blood. This TCR derives from a woman aged 60 to 75 with acute or convalescent COVID-19. The CDR3 reads CASSVDDGGYTF. The CDR3 coding sequence is TGTGCCAGCAGCGTAGACGACGGGGGCTACACCTTC.